This T cell receptor (beta chain) was identified in a study of blood T cells in healthy people across ages. On the study more broadly: Per two T cells, template switching captured roughly one barcoded beta molecule.

Findings of the study overall: The recorded TCR beta diversity per million T cells decreased in a roughly linear manner with age.

V dropped 5 bases and J dropped 3 bases, with 18 bases sitting between them. This CDR3 has 16 amino acids. Together with a sample-barcoded 5' primer, a J-beta primer mix was included in a second PCR lasting about 6 to 11 cycles. TCRdb called the 5' RACE reads again in MiXCR, with one record for every CDR3 protein. The sample gives about 1.5 million distinct CDR3 sequences, 42% of which show up once; 7.9% is in the top ten. In terms of origin and age, donors were healthy Caucasian individuals from Russia aged 6 to 90. Per-sample yields of isolated PBMCs were at least 6.5 million. This clonotype was seen only a few times. Antigen: not known.

The chain has TRBV12-3 or TRBV12-4 and TRBJ2-3, with a tentative D call TRBD2 (5 bases). The specimen was blood. This TCR derives from a woman younger than 35 in good health. The CDR3, as DNA: TGTGCCAGCAGTGACCCAGGAGCCCCGGGGACAGATACGCAGTATTTT. It encodes CASSDPGAPGTDTQYF.